The following is a T cell receptor (beta chain) sequence with its context. The antigen is unknown. These donors were members of the roughly 120-subject validation cohort, a group separate from the roughly 670-subject first cohort. The entry originates in a study of cytomegalovirus exposure and HLA in healthy donors. Findings and limits, study-wide: Cytomegalovirus association was assigned to under 200 TCR beta chains. The finding came from a later analysis; first-cohort TCR clusters tended to co-occur in the 90 to 150 validation repertoires.

The CDR3 extends over 15 amino acids. Germline trimming cut 4 bases from V and 5 bases from J; bases unmatched to any gene: 7. Germline V CDR1 and CDR2: SGHRS, YFSETQ. TCRdb's copy holds only in-frame clones and misses some; the assay was immunoSEQ multiplex PCR. The data contain around 220,000 clones, approximately 80% of them singletons. The J gene is TRBJ2-3, the V gene TRBV5-1; 10 nucleotides match TRBD1. The clonotype was recovered from a young woman in good health and CMV-seropositive. The sequencing sample was made of PBMCs. CDR3 residues: CASSVTGGRIDTQYF. CDR3 coding DNA: TGCGCCAGCAGCGTGACAGGGGGCCGGATAGATACGCAGTATTTT.